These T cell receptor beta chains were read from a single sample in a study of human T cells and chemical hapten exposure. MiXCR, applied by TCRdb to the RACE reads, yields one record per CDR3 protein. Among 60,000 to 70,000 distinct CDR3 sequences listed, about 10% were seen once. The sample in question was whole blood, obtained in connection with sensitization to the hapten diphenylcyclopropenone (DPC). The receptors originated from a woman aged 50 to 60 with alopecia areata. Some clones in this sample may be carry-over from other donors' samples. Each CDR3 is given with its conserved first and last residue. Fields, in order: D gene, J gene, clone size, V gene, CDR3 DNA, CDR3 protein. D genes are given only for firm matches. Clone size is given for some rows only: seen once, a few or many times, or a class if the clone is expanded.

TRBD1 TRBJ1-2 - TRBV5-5 TGTGCCAGCAGCCAGACAGGGAACTATGGCTACACCTTC CASSQTGNYGYTF
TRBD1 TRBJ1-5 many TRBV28 TGTGCCAGCAGTCGGGACAGGGCCCGAGTGGCCCAGCATTTT CASSRDRARVAQHF
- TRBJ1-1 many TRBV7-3 TGTGCCAGCAGCTTAAAGCTCCGGGGTGAAGCTTTCTTT CASSLKLRGEAFF
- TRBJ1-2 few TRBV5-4 TGTGCCAGCAGCTTGCCAGGGACCTATGGCTACACCTTC CASSLPGTYGYTF
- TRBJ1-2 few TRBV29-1 TGCAGCGTTGATTTCTCGAAGGGGATGGGAGGCTACACCTTC CSVDFSKGMGGYTF
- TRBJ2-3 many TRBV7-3 TGTGCCAGCAGCTCGTACACTAGTGGGGATACGCAGTATTTT CASSSYTSGDTQYF
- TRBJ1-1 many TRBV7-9 TGTGCCAGCAGCTACGGGGTGTCGGGCACTGAAGCTTTCTTT CASSYGVSGTEAFF
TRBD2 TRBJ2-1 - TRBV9 TGTGCCAGCACTCAACAGGGACTAGCGGGAGAGGAGCAGTTCTTC CASTQQGLAGEEQFF
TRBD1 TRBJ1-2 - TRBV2 TGTGCCAGCATAAACAGGGGGGACTATGGCTACACCTTC CASINRGDYGYTF
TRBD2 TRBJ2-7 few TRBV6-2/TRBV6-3 TGTGCCAGCAGTCCCCTAGCGGGGGGATTCTACGAGCAGTACTTC CASSPLAGGFYEQYF
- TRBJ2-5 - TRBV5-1 TGCGCCAGCAGCAACCGGACTCGAGGGGTGTACCAAGAGACCCAGTACTTC CASSNRTRGVYQETQYF
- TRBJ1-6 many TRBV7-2 TGTGCCAGCAGCTCCCGCAGGGCAGAGAATTCACCCCTCCACTTT CASSSRRAENSPLHF
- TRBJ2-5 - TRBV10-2 TGCGCCAGCAGTGAAGAATTTGAGACCCAGTACTTC CASSEEFETQYF
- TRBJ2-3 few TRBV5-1 TGCGCCAGCAGCTCCACAGGAGCGGATACGCAGTATTTT CASSSTGADTQYF